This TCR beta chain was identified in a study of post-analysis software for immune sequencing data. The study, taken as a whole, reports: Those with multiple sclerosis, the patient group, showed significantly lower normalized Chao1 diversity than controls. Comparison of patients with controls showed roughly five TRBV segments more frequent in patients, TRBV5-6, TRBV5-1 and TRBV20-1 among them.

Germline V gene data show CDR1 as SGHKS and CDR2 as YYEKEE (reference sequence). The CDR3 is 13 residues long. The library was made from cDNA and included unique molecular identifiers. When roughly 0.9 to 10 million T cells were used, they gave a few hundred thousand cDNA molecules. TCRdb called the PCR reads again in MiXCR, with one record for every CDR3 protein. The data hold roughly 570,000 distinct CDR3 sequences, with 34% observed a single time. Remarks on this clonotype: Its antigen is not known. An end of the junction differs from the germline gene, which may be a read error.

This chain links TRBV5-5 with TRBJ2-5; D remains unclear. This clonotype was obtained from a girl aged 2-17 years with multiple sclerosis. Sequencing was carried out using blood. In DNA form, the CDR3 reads TGTGCCAACAGCCAGGCAGCTTGGGAGACCCAGTACTTC. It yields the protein CANSQAAWETQYF.